This TCR beta chain derives from a study of a mutant IDH1 vaccine in newly diagnosed glioma. About the study: Earlier therapy was either radiotherapy, temozolomide, or both, and most got both. Week 35 brought visit V12, which was followed by visit V13 at week 47.

Sequenced by immunoSEQ multiplex PCR; TCRdb stores in-frame clones only, minus some. The sample holds tens of thousands of clones, over 75% seen once. As to this clone: Its antigen remains unknown.

The time point here: week 47, end of study. Doses of 300 ug of mutant IDH1 20-mer peptide were given with topical imiquimod. New astrocytomas of WHO grade 3 or 4 that were IDH1-mutant and ATRX-lost were found in the donors. CDR3 length: 13 residues. V lost 2 bases and J lost 3, with 7 bases in between. From germline, CDR1 is KGHSH and CDR2 LQKENI. Material: PBMCs, obtained from a glioma patient whose treatment included an IDH1 peptide vaccine. This chain uses TRBV18 with TRBJ1-2; perhaps TRBD1 as D (5 bases). The sequence derives from a middle-aged man with glioma. The DNA of the CDR3 is TGTGCCAGCTCACCAGGGACGGACTATGGCTACACCTTC. Protein: CASSPGTDYGYTF.